This section outlines one T cell receptor (beta chain) sequence together with its context. The sample contains more than one DNA sequence encoding this CDR3. Profiled with immunoSEQ multiplex PCR; TCRdb holds only in-frame clones, not every one. The data contain approximately 300,000 clones, roughly 90% of them singletons. The V and J ends lost 3 bases and 4 bases respectively, with 6 bases between them. The V gene's germline CDR1 is MDHEN and CDR2 SYDVKM. This CDR3 is built from 12 residues. The sample originates from a study of blood T cell repertoires in COVID-19. This clonotype originated in a woman in her twenties or thirties who had recovered from COVID-19. J is TRBJ1-2 and V is TRBV28; D remains ambiguous. The sample taken for sequencing was PBMCs or T cells enriched from blood (not recorded which). In DNA, the CDR3 is TGTGCCAGCAGTTTTGGTAGCTATGGCTACACCTTC. Its translation: CASSFGSYGYTF.